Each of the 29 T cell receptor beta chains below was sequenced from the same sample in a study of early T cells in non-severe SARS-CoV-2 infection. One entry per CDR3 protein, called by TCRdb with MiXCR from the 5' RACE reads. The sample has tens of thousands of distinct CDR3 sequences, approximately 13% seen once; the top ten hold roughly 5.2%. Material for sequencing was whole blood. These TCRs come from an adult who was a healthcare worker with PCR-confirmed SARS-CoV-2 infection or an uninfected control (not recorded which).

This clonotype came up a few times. In nucleotides, the CDR3 is TGTGCTAGTGGTTTGGTATTAGCGGGAGTAATGGGCGGGGAGCTGTTTTTT. Its translation: CASGLVLAGVMGGELFF. The gene calls are TRBV12-5 and TRBJ2-2; TRBD2 matches at 9 bases. Germline V gives CDR1 LGHNT, CDR2 FRNRAP. V trimming: 0 bases; J trimming: 7 bases; junction bases outside the gene matches: 9. The CDR3 has 17 residues.

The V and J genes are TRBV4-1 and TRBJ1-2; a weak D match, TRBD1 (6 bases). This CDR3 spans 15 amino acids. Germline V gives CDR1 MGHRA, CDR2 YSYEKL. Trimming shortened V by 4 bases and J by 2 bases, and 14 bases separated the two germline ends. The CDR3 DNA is TGCGCCAGCAGCCTAAACAGGGAAACCAACTATGGCTACACCTTC. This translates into CASSLNRETNYGYTF.

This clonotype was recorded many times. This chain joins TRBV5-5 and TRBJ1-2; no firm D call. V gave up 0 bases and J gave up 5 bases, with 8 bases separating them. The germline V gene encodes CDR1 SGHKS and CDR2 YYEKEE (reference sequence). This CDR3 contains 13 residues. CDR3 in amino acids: CASSLDSKYGYTF. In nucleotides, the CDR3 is TGTGCCAGCAGCTTGGACAGCAAATATGGCTACACCTTC. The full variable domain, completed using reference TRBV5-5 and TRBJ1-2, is DAGVTQSPTHLIKTRGQQVTLRCSPISGHKSVSWYQQVLGQGPQFIFQYYEKEERGRGNFPDRFSARQFPNYSSELNVNALLLGDSALYLCASSLDSKYGYTFGSGTRLTVV.

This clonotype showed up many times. As DNA, the CDR3 is TGTGCCAGCAGCGTAGATACAGGAGGAGTCACTGAAGCTTTCTTT. It encodes CASSVDTGGVTEAFF. The chain combines TRBV9 with TRBJ1-1; perhaps TRBD1 as D (5 bases). V was trimmed by 0 bases and J by 4 bases, leaving 13 bases between them. Germline values: CDR1 SGDLS, CDR2 YYNGEE. The CDR3 covers 15 residues.

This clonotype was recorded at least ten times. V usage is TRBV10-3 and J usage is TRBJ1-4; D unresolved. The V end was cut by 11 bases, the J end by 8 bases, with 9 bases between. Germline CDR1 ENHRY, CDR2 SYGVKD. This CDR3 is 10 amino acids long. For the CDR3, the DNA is TGTGCCGCCGGCGGGGAAAAACTGTTTTTT. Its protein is CAAGGEKLFF.

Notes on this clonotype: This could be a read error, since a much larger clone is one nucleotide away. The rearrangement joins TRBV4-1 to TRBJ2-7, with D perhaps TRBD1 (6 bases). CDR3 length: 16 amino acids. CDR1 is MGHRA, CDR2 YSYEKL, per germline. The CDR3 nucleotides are TGCGCCAGCAGCCAAGACGTACAGGGCCTGACCTACGAGCAGAACTTC. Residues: CASSQDVQGLTYEQNF.

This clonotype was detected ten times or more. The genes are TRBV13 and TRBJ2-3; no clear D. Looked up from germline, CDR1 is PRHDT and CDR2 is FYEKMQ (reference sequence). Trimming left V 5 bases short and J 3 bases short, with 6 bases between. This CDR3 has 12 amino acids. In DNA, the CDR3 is TGTGCCAGCAGCCGGAGTACAGATACGCAGTATTTT. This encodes CASSRSTDTQYF.

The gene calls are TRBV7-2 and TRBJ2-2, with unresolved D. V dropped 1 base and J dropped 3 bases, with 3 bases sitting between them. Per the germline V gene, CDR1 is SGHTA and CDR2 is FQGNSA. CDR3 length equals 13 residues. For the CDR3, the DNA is TGTGCCAGCAGCTTAGAATACACCGGGGAGCTGTTTTTT. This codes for CASSLEYTGELFF. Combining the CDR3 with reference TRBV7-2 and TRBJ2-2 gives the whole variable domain GAGVSQSPSNKVTEKGKDVELRCDPISGHTALYWYRQSLGQGLEFLIYFQGNSAPDKSGLPSDRFSAERTGGSVSTLTIQRTQQEDSAVYLCASSLEYTGELFFGEGSRLTVL.

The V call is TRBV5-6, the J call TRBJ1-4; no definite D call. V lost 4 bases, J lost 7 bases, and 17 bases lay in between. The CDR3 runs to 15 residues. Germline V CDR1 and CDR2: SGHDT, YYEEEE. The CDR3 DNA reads TGTGCCAGCAGCGAAACCGGACTGGGGAGTGAAAAACTGTTTTTT. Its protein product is CASSETGLGSEKLFF. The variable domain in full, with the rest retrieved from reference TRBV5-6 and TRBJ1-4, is DAGVTQSPTHLIKTRGQQVTLRCSPKSGHDTVSWYQQALGQGPQFIFQYYEEEERQRGNFPDRFSGHQFPNYSSELNVNALLLGDSALYLCASSETGLGSEKLFFGSGTQLSVL.

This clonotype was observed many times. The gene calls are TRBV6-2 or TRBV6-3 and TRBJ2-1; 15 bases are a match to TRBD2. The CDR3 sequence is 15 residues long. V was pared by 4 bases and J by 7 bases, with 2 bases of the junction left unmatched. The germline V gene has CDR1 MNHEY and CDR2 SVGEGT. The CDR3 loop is CASSWGTSGRNEQFF. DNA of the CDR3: TGTGCCAGCAGTTGGGGGACTAGCGGGAGGAATGAGCAGTTCTTC.

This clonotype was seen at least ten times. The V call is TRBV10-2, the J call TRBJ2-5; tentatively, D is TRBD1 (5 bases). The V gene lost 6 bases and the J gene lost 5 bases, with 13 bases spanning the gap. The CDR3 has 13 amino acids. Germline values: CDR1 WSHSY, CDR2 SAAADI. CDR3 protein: CASRKDNAETQYF. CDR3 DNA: TGCGCCAGCAGAAAGGACAATGCGGAGACCCAGTACTTC.

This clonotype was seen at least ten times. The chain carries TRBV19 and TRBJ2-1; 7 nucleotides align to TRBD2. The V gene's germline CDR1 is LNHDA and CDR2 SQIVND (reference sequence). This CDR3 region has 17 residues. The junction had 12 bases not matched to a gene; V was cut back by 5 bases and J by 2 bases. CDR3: CASSVLRGRSAYNEQFF. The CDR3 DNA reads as TGTGCCAGTAGTGTACTGCGCGGGAGATCGGCCTACAATGAGCAGTTCTTC.

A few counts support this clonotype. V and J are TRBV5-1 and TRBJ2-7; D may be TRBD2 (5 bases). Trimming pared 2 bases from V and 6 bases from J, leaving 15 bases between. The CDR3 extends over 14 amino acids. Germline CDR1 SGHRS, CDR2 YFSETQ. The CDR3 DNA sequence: TGCGCCAGCAGCTTCATTCCATCGGCGGGCGAGCAGTACTTC. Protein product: CASSFIPSAGEQYF.

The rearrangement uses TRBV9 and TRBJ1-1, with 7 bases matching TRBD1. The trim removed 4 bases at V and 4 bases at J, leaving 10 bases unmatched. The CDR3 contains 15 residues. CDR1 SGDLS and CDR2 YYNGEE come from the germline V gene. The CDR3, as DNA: TGTGCCAGCAGCAACCGACAGGGTTGGTCCACTGAAGCTTTCTTT. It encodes CASSNRQGWSTEAFF. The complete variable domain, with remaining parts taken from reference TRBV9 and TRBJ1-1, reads DSGVTQTPKHLITATGQRVTLRCSPRSGDLSVYWYQQSLDQGLQFLIQYYNGEERAKGNILERFSAQQFPDLHSELNLSSLELGDSALYFCASSNRQGWSTEAFFGQGTRLTVV.

The DNA for the CDR3 is TGTGCCAGCAGCTTATCCGGGACTAGCGTAACCTACGAGCAGTACTTC. Its protein product is CASSLSGTSVTYEQYF. The rearrangement links TRBV9 to TRBJ2-7; 10 nucleotides match TRBD2. CDR1 and CDR2 from the germline V gene are SGDLS and YYNGEE. The V segment lost 4 bases and the J segment 2 bases; nucleotides outside the gene matches: 9. The CDR3 loop spans 16 amino acids.

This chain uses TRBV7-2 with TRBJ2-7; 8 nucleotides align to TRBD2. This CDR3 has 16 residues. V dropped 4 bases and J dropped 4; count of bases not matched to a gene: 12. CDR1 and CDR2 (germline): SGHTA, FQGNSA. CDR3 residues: CASSSSGSQIEYEQYF. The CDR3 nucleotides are TGTGCCAGCAGCTCCAGCGGGAGCCAGATCGAATACGAGCAGTACTTC.

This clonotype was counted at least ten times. The CDR3 protein is CAIRPIEAYEQYF. CDR3 nucleotide sequence: TGTGCCATCAGGCCGATTGAGGCCTACGAGCAGTACTTC. This rearrangement joins TRBV10-3 to TRBJ2-7; D is unclear. Germline lookup yields CDR1 ENHRY and CDR2 SYGVKD. V was cut by 6 bases and J by 2 bases, with 11 bases left in between. The CDR3 loop spans 13 amino acids.

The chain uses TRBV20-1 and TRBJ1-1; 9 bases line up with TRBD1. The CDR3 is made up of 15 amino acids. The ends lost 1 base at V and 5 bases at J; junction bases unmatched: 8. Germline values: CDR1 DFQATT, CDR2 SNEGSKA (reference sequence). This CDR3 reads CSARGTHRGRTEAFF. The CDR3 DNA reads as TGCAGTGCTAGAGGGACACACAGGGGGCGAACTGAAGCTTTCTTT.

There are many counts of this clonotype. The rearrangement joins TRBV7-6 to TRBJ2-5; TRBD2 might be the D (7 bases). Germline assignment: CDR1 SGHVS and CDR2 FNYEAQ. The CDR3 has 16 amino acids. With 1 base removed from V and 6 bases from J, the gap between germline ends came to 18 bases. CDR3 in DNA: TGTGCCAGCAGCTTAGGTGCTTCTACAGGGACTAAGACCCAGTACTTC. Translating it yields CASSLGASTGTKTQYF.

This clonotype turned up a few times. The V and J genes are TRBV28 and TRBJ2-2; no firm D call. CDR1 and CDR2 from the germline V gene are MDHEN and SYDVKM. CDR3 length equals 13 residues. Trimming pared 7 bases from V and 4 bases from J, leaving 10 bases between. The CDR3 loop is CASTHLSTGELFF. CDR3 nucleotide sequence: TGTGCCAGCACCCATTTAAGCACCGGGGAGCTGTTTTTT.

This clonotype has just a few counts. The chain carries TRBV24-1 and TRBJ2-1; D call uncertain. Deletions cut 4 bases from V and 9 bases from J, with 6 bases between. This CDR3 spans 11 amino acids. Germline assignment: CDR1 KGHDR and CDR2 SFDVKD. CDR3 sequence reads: CATSERGEQFF. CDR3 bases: TGTGCCACCAGTGAGCGTGGTGAGCAGTTCTTC.

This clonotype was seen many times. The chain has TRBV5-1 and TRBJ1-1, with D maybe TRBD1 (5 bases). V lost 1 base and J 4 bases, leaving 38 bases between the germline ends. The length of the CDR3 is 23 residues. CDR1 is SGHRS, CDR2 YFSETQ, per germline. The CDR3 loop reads CASSLWRGELFGAEGRLSTEAFF. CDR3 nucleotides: TGCGCCAGCAGCTTGTGGAGGGGCGAGCTCTTTGGTGCCGAGGGCCGTTTGAGCACTGAAGCTTTCTTT.

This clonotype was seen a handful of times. Here the CDR3 DNA reads TGTGCCAGCAGCTCGTCAGGGGGCGAGCAGTACTTC. Translating gives CASSSSGGEQYF. The chain links TRBV7-6 to TRBJ2-7, with TRBD1 matching over 7 bases. This CDR3 has 12 residues. The V gene end was trimmed by 4 bases and the J gene end by 6 bases; junction bases not matched to a gene: 3. Germline CDR1 reads SGHVS; CDR2 reads FNYEAQ. Drawing the rest from reference TRBV7-6 and TRBJ2-7, the complete variable domain is GAGVSQSPRYKVTKRGQDVALRCDPISGHVSLYWYRQALGQGPEFLTYFNYEAQQDKSGLPNDRFSAERPEGSISTLTIQRTEQRDSAMYRCASSSSGGEQYFGPGTRLTVT.

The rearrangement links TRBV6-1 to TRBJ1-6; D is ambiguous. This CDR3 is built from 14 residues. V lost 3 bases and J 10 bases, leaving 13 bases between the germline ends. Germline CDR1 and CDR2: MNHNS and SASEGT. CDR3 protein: CASSDATFLSPLHF. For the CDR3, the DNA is TGTGCCAGCAGTGACGCGACATTTTTGTCACCCCTCCACTTT.

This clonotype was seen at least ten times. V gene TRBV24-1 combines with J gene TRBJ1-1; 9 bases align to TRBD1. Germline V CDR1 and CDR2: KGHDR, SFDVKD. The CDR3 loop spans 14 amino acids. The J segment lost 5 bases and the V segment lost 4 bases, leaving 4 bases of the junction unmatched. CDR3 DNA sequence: TGTGCCACCAGTGAAACAGGGGGCGGAACTGAAGCTTTCTTT. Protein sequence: CATSETGGGTEAFF.

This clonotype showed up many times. DNA for the CDR3: TGTGCCAGCAGCCCTTACCCCAAAAGCCACTACAATGAGCAGTTCTTC. Encoded protein: CASSPYPKSHYNEQFF. This sequence joins TRBV14 and TRBJ2-1; D unclear. The germline V and J ends were trimmed by 4 bases and 3 bases, with 16 bases remaining between them. The CDR3 runs 16 residues. Germline CDR1 is SGHDN and CDR2 is FVKESK. Full variable domain (rest looked up from reference TRBV14 and TRBJ2-1): EAGVTQFPSHSVIEKGQTVTLRCDPISGHDNLYWYRRVMGKEIKFLLHFVKESKQDESGMPNNRFLAERTGGTYSTLKVQPAELEDSGVYFCASSPYPKSHYNEQFFGPGTRLTVL.

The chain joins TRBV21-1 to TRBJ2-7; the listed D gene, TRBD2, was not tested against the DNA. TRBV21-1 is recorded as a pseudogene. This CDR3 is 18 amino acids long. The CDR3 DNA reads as TGTGCCAGCAGCTCTAATACGACTAGCGGCTCCCGGCCCTACGAGCAGTACTTC. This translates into CASSSNTTSGSRPYEQYF.

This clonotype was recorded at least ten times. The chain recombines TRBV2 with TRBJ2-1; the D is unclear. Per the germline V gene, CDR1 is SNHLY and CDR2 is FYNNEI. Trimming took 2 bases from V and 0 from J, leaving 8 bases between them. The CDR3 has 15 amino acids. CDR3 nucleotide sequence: TGTGCCAGCAGTGAACACACGAGCTCCTACAATGAGCAGTTCTTC. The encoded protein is CASSEHTSSYNEQFF.

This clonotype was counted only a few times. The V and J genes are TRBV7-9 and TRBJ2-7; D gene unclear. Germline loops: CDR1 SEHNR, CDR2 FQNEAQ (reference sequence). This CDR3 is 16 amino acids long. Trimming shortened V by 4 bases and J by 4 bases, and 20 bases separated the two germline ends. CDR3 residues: CASSSFARKTVYEQYF. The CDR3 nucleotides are TGTGCCAGCAGCTCCTTTGCCCGGAAAACCGTGTACGAGCAGTACTTC.